This T cell receptor beta chain derives from a study of T cell responses to AZD1222 COVID-19 vaccine. Study context: Pooling of second doses given at about 4 or about 12 weeks was done. Study conclusions and caveats: Once two AZD1222 doses were given, Spike-specific TCR breadth and depth went up. White British ancestry dominated among donors, who included more females, and clonal diversity was possibly underestimated. The study identified only a handful of AZD1222 recipients as seropositive at baseline.

Only in-frame clones appear in the TCRdb table, and some are missing; sequencing was by immunoSEQ multiplex PCR. This sample yields roughly 150,000 clones, of which about 90% are seen a single time; approximately 3.7% belongs to the top ten. On this clone: The antigen is not known.

Germline CDR1 LGHNA, CDR2 YNFKEQ. V lost 2 bases and J lost 0, with 11 bases in between. There are 15 residues in the CDR3. Specimen: peripheral blood, collected on day 0 of AZD1222 vaccination. The chain is built from TRBV4-2 and TRBJ2-7; no definite D call. The origin of this receptor is an adult in good health. CDR3 DNA: TGTGCCAGCAGCCAATGGCTGGGGTCCTCCTACGAGCAGTACTTC. Amino acid sequence: CASSQWLGSSYEQYF.